The 2 T cell receptor beta chains below come from one sample, sequenced in a study of CXCR3-negative and CXCR3-positive naive CD8 T cells. Study findings and constraints: Compared with CXCR3-negative naive cells, CXCR3-positive naive cells showed more hydrophobic TRB CDR3s.

The study made its TRB cDNA libraries by 5' RACE, adding UMI labels. TCRdb reanalyzed the 5' RACE reads, giving one entry per CDR3 protein sequence and no DNA. The listing records about 140,000 distinct CDR3 sequences. These receptors are not linked to any known antigen. The sample was naive CXCR3+ CD8+ T cells from blood. The subset is: CD45RO-CCR7+CD27+CD95- naive CD8+ T cells expressing CXCR3 (TNR3+). The receptors shown here come from a human donor in good health. Some clones in this sample may be carry-over from other donors' samples.

The rearrangement links TRBV28 to TRBJ2-3. CDR3 length equals 14 residues. The germline gives CDR1 MDHEN, CDR2 SYDVKM. CDR3 region: CASSPTSSTDTQYF.

This chain connects TRBV5-6 to TRBJ2-3; TCRdb lists TRBD2, though no DNA is available to test this call. Germline loops: CDR1 SGHDT, CDR2 YYEEEE. CDR3 length equals 16 residues. CDR3 protein: CASIRRLAGITDTQYF.